The rows below give T cell receptor beta chains drawn from one sample of a study of post-analysis software for immune sequencing data. TCRdb called the PCR reads again in MiXCR, with one record for every CDR3 protein. The table records about 500,000 distinct CDR3 sequences, approximately 46% of them present only once. The source material was blood. The receptors were sampled from a girl aged 10 to 17 with multiple sclerosis. The CDR3 runs from the conserved cysteine through the conserved F or W. The order of the fields is clone size, J gene, V gene, D gene, CDR3 protein, CDR3 DNA. A D gene is named only where the DNA matches it firmly. Clone sizes are given selectively: once, few, many, or a class where the clone is expanded.

- TRBJ2-7 TRBV5-6 TRBD2 CASSSSGYTYEQYF TGTGCCAGCAGCTCTAGCGGTTACACCTACGAGCAGTACTTC
- TRBJ2-7 TRBV27 - CASSRTTPVYEQYF TGTGCCAGCAGTCGTACGACCCCTGTTTACGAGCAGTACTTC
few TRBJ2-5 TRBV12-3/TRBV12-4 - CASSLADRKETQYF TGTGCCAGCAGTTTAGCCGACAGAAAAGAGACCCAGTACTTC
few TRBJ1-1 TRBV7-2 - CASSLDLNTGAFF TGTGCCAGCAGCTTAGACCTGAACACTGGAGCTTTCTTT
once TRBJ2-1 TRBV20-1 - CSARDRGSNNEQFF TGCAGTGCTAGAGATCGCGGTAGCAACAATGAGCAGTTCTTC
few TRBJ2-5 TRBV10-3 TRBD1 CAISQRQGEGETQYF TGTGCCATCAGCCAAAGACAGGGCGAAGGGGAGACCCAGTACTTC
many TRBJ2-1 TRBV20-1 TRBD2 CSARLAGVEQFF TGCAGTGCTAGACTAGCGGGAGTTGAGCAGTTCTTC
- TRBJ2-3 TRBV20-1 TRBD2 CSQGLAGPTDTQYF TGCAGTCAAGGACTAGCGGGCCCCACAGATACGCAGTATTTT
- TRBJ2-1 TRBV29-1 TRBD2 CSVEGDSGRPYNEQFF TGCAGCGTTGAAGGCGATAGCGGGAGACCCTACAATGAGCAGTTCTTC
many TRBJ2-7 TRBV12-3/TRBV12-4 - CASSWADLYEQYF TGTGCCAGCAGTTGGGCAGATTTGTACGAGCAGTACTTC
- TRBJ1-2 TRBV15 - CATSRERGSYGCTF TGTGCCACCAGCAGAGAGCGGGGTAGCTATGGCTGCACCTTC
- TRBJ1-1 TRBV4-1 - CASSQIQREPEAFF TGCGCCAGCAGCCAGATACAAAGGGAACCCGAAGCTTTCTTT
- TRBJ2-1 TRBV24-1 - CATSDEGYYNEQFF TGTGCCACCAGTGATGAGGGATACTACAATGAGCAGTTCTTC
- TRBJ2-7 TRBV20-1 - CSARAGRSYEQYF TGCAGTGCTCGCGCGGGACGGAGCTACGAGCAGTACTTC
- TRBJ2-7 TRBV7-2 TRBD2 CASSATSGGYEQYF TGTGCCAGCAGCGCGACTAGCGGGGGGTACGAGCAGTACTTC
few TRBJ2-1 TRBV25-1 TRBD2 CASSDGRDLNEQFF TGTGCCAGCAGTGACGGGAGGGACCTGAATGAGCAGTTCTTC
- TRBJ2-1 TRBV12-3/TRBV12-4 - CASSSGTWNEQFF TGTGCCAGCAGCTCCGGGACTTGGAATGAGCAGTTCTTC
- TRBJ1-2 TRBV20-1 - CSASGVPQPFVSAYGYTF TGCAGTGCTTCAGGGGTCCCCCAGCCGTTCGTTTCCGCCTATGGCTACACCTTC
- TRBJ1-3 TRBV21-1 - CASSDPLRTGAGNTIYF TGTGCCAGCAGCGACCCCCTTAGGACAGGGGCTGGAAACACCATATATTTT
- TRBJ2-3 TRBV28 - CASTSADTQYF TGTGCCAGCACGAGCGCAGATACGCAGTATTTT
- TRBJ2-1 TRBV12-3/TRBV12-4 TRBD2 CASSWGLAGDNEQFF TGTGCCAGCAGTTGGGGACTAGCGGGAGACAATGAGCAGTTCTTC
- TRBJ2-7 TRBV14 - CASSRNEGVIEQYF TGTGCCAGCAGCCGCAACGAAGGGGTAATCGAGCAGTACTTC
- TRBJ2-1 TRBV11-2 TRBD2 CASSLDSWGLAAYNEQFF TGTGCCAGCAGCTTAGATTCGTGGGGACTAGCGGCCTACAATGAGCAGTTCTTC
few TRBJ1-2 TRBV5-1 - CASSLGPRPLDGYTF TGCGCCAGCAGCTTGGGACCCAGGCCCCTAGATGGCTACACCTTC
- TRBJ2-7 TRBV5-1 - CASSLVGDSAQYF TGCGCCAGCAGCTTGGTGGGGGACTCGGCCCAGTACTTC
- TRBJ2-3 TRBV4-3 TRBD2 CASSHGSGAQTSTDTQYF TGCGCCAGCAGCCACGGGAGCGGGGCCCAGACTAGCACAGATACGCAGTATTTT
- TRBJ2-3 TRBV29-1 - CSAGGRITDAQYF TGCAGCGCCGGAGGACGGATCACAGATGCGCAGTATTTT
few TRBJ2-5 TRBV10-3 - CAISDGGLAEETQYF TGTGCCATCAGTGACGGAGGGCTAGCCGAGGAGACCCAGTACTTC
few TRBJ1-1 TRBV29-1 - CSGGDTYEAFF TGCAGCGGGGGGGACACCTATGAAGCTTTCTTT
- TRBJ2-5 TRBV5-1 TRBD2 CASSLESGRASSYNGQYF TGCGCCAGCAGCTTGGAAAGCGGGAGGGCCAGCTCCTACAATGGGCAGTACTTC
few TRBJ2-3 TRBV7-3 TRBD2 CASSLIGGRGDTQYF TGTGCCAGCAGCTTAATCGGCGGGAGAGGGGATACGCAGTATTTT
once TRBJ1-4 TRBV12-3/TRBV12-4 - CASSSLASEKLFF TGTGCCAGCAGTTCTTTAGCTTCGGAAAAACTGTTTTTT
- TRBJ2-3 TRBV7-3 TRBD1 CASSLIPRQGKTSTDTQYF TGTGCCAGCAGCTTAATTCCCCGACAGGGAAAGACTAGCACAGATACGCAGTATTTT
- TRBJ1-5 TRBV7-2 - CASSLAGGIGEPQHF TGTGCCAGCAGCTTAGCCGGTGGGATCGGGGAGCCCCAGCATTTT
- TRBJ1-1 TRBV6-5 - CASSYSRINTEAFF TGTGCCAGCAGTTACTCGCGGATCAACACTGAAGCTTTCTTT
- TRBJ2-1 TRBV7-8 TRBD1 CASSSDRVYNEQFF TGTGCCAGCAGCTCAGACAGGGTTTACAATGAGCAGTTCTTC
- TRBJ1-1 TRBV7-3 - CASSLRAGPEAFF TGTGCCAGCAGCTTAAGGGCAGGGCCTGAAGCTTTCTTT
- TRBJ2-7 TRBV28 - CASSTGTRPYEQYF TGTGCCAGTTCCACAGGGACCCGCCCTTACGAGCAGTACTTC
- TRBJ2-5 TRBV7-2 TRBD2 CASSSGLAGEWEQYF TGTGCCAGCAGTTCGGGACTAGCGGGAGAGTGGGAGCAGTACTTC
- TRBJ2-5 TRBV27 TRBD1 CASSIETGQETQYF TGTGCCAGCAGTATTGAGACAGGGCAAGAGACCCAGTACTTC
- TRBJ2-1 TRBV6-5 - CASSSIGNEQFF TGTGCCAGCAGTTCCATAGGGAATGAGCAGTTCTTC
- TRBJ2-7 TRBV7-9 TRBD1 CASSVRDRGYEQYF TGTGCCAGCAGCGTCCGGGACAGGGGTTACGAGCAGTACTTC
few TRBJ2-7 TRBV12-3/TRBV12-4 - CASSLGPGIDEQYF TGTGCCAGCAGTTTGGGACCAGGAATTGACGAGCAGTACTTC
- TRBJ1-1 TRBV3-1 TRBD1 CASSRQGAEAFF TGTGCCAGCAGCCGACAGGGGGCTGAAGCTTTCTTT
- TRBJ1-1 TRBV5-5 - CASSLDPLLTEAFF TGTGCCAGCAGCCTAGACCCACTACTAACTGAAGCTTTCTTT
- TRBJ2-7 TRBV5-1 - CASSLGWPDPYEQYF TGCGCCAGCAGCTTGGGTTGGCCAGACCCCTACGAGCAGTACTTC
few TRBJ2-1 TRBV5-1 TRBD1 CASSEGQVNNEQFF TGCGCCAGCAGCGAGGGACAGGTCAACAATGAGCAGTTCTTC
few TRBJ2-1 TRBV20-1 TRBD1 CSARSGTGDSGAYNEQFF TGCAGTGCTAGATCCGGGACAGGGGATAGCGGGGCCTACAATGAGCAGTTCTTC
- TRBJ1-4 TRBV6-6 - CASKRGEPEKLFF TGTGCCAGCAAAAGAGGGGAACCTGAAAAACTGTTTTTT
- TRBJ2-1 TRBV12-3/TRBV12-4 TRBD1 CASSTTGTGRFF TGTGCCAGCAGTACGACTGGGACAGGGCGGTTCTTC
- TRBJ2-3 TRBV5-1 TRBD1 CASSLALQGAGTDTQYF TGCGCCAGCAGCTTGGCCCTACAGGGGGCGGGAACAGATACGCAGTATTTT
- TRBJ1-3 TRBV29-1 - CSVEFPGLVDTIYF TGCAGCGTTGAATTTCCAGGGCTCGTGGACACCATATATTTT
- TRBJ2-3 TRBV7-6 TRBD1 CASSFGQGLTDTQYF TGTGCCAGCAGCTTCGGACAGGGGCTCACAGATACGCAGTATTTT